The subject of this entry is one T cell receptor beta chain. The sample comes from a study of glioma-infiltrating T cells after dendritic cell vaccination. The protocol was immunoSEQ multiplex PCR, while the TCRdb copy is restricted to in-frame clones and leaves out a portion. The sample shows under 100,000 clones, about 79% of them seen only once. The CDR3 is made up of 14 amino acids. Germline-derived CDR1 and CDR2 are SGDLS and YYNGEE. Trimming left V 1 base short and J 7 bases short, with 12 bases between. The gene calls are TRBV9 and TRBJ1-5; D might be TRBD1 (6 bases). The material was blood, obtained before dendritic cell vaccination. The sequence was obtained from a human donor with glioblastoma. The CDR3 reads CASSVTGRGQPQHF. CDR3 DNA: TGTGCCAGCAGCGTAACAGGGAGGGGGCAGCCCCAGCATTTT.